This TCR beta chain was retrieved from a study of beta chain features in type 1 diabetes. Study-wide results and caveats: PCR, the amplification step, might favor shorter templates, equally in patients and controls. Comparison showed that naive, central memory and Treg TCRB repertoires appeared more similar among patients than among healthy donors.

This clone came up a few times. Antigen specificity is unknown. V shed 0 bases and J shed 9 bases, with 1 base lying between them. Per germline, CDR1 SGHAT and CDR2 FQNNGV. The CDR3 covers 10 residues. Expressed TCRB transcripts were sequenced after all isolated RNA was converted to cDNA. The method was immunoSEQ multiplex PCR; TCRdb's version includes in-frame clones alone and lacks a portion of them. The sample has about 620,000 clones, 15% to 19% seen once. Markers CD45RO/CCR7/CD25/CD127/CD95/CD27 served to sort CD4+ naive, central memory, regulatory and stem cell-like memory cells. The rearrangement links TRBV11-2 to TRBJ2-3; D call uncertain. The clonotype originates from a man aged 18 to 35 in good health. Sequences were obtained from naive CD4+ T cells from blood. The CDR3 region is CASSLETQYF. The CDR3 region has the DNA TGTGCCAGCAGCTTAGAGACGCAGTATTTT.